The present entry profiles one T cell receptor (beta chain) with its context. The data stem from a study of blood T cell repertoires in COVID-19. Some clones are missing from TCRdb's copy, which holds only in-frame ones; the method was immunoSEQ multiplex PCR. The data contain about 200,000 clones, more than 65% of them singletons. The CDR3 is 14 residues long. V lost 4 bases and J lost 0; bases outside the gene matches: 2. Germline CDR1 is SQVTM and CDR2 is ANQGSEA. The sequence came from a human donor in a cohort sampled during active COVID-19. The sample was peripheral blood. The chain joins TRBV29-1 to TRBJ2-2, with 7 bases lining up with TRBD1. CDR3 region: CSVGTGANTGELFF. CDR3 DNA sequence: TGCAGCGTTGGGACAGGAGCGAACACCGGGGAGCTGTTTTTT.